Included here is one T cell receptor (beta chain) sequence, with context. Its antigen is not known. Template material for TCR beta VDJ and CDR3 profiling consisted of genomic DNA. TCRdb itself ran the reads through MiXCR, one entry per CDR3 protein. The table includes 150,000 to 200,000 distinct CDR3 sequences, 60% to 80% detected once. These data come from a study of CD8+CD57+ T cells in acquired aplastic anemia. Study context: DNA recovered from sorted CD4+ and CD8+ cells had a mean of around 3.3 ug.

The patients chosen for sequencing had shown expansion of CD8+CD57+ cells (detected by flow cytometry). There were no patients without severe acquired aplastic anemia. Sampling of blood occurred while the patients had still received no therapy. The CDR3 covers 13 residues. V gave up 4 bases and J gave up 4 bases; unmatched junction bases: 6. CDR1 and CDR2 (germline): SQVTM, ANQGSEA. Study-wide results and limits: Patients and controls were found to share twenty-nine CD8+ CDR3 sequences.

This chain uses TRBV29-1 with TRBJ2-7; 8 positions match TRBD1. The material sequenced was sorted CD4+, CD8+, or CD8+CD57+ T cells (not recorded which) from PBMCs. The receptor was isolated from a human donor with aplastic anemia. In DNA, the CDR3 is TGCAGCGTTGGACAGGGGTCTCCGTACGAGCAGTACTTC. Translated, it gives CSVGQGSPYEQYF.